These T cell receptor beta chains were read from a single sample in a study of T cells in Graves' hyperthyroidism and ophthalmopathy. TCRdb independently ran MiXCR on the multiplex PCR reads; one entry per CDR3 protein. The sample shows approximately 630,000 distinct CDR3 sequences, around 15% of them seen only once. The sample consisted of blood. The receptors originated from a woman aged 25-40 years with Graves' hyperthyroidism. CDR3s include the opening cysteine and the closing phenylalanine or tryptophan. Each record gives: CDR3 DNA, CDR3 protein, J gene, clone size, D gene, V gene. D genes are given only for firm matches. Size is omitted from some rows. Given values are once, few, many or a class for expanded clones.

cdr3_nt: TGTGCCAGCAGTAACAAGGGGGCGAGCACTGAAGCTTTCTTT; cdr3_aa: CASSNKGASTEAFF; j_call: TRBJ1-1; clone_size: few; d_call: TRBD1; v_call: TRBV6-1
cdr3_nt: TGTGCCAGCAGCTTAAAAGGGACTAGCGCTTTCTACGAGCAGTACTTC; cdr3_aa: CASSLKGTSAFYEQYF; j_call: TRBJ2-7; clone_size: once; d_call: TRBD2; v_call: TRBV7-2
cdr3_nt: TGCAGTGCTAGACGGCTAGCGGGAGGGTCCGGGGAGCTGTTTTTT; cdr3_aa: CSARRLAGGSGELFF; j_call: TRBJ2-2; clone_size: -; d_call: TRBD2; v_call: TRBV20-1
cdr3_nt: TGTGCCAGCGGTGAGGAAGGCACAGATACGCAGTATTTT; cdr3_aa: CASGEEGTDTQYF; j_call: TRBJ2-3; clone_size: few; d_call: -; v_call: TRBV14
cdr3_nt: TGTGCCAGCAGTTCCGGACTAGCGGGACTATACGAGCAGTACTTC; cdr3_aa: CASSSGLAGLYEQYF; j_call: TRBJ2-7; clone_size: many; d_call: TRBD2; v_call: TRBV27
cdr3_nt: TGTGCCAGCAGTTCCTACCGGGACAGGGCTGAGTTCTTC; cdr3_aa: CASSSYRDRAEFF; j_call: TRBJ2-1; clone_size: many; d_call: TRBD1; v_call: TRBV7-8
cdr3_nt: TGCAGTGCTAGTAAGGGCGGTTGGGGCTACACCTTC; cdr3_aa: CSASKGGWGYTF; j_call: TRBJ1-2; clone_size: -; d_call: -; v_call: TRBV20-1
cdr3_nt: TGTGCCAGCAGCTTGGGGGGGACCGGCTACTACAATGAGCAGTTCTTC; cdr3_aa: CASSLGGTGYYNEQFF; j_call: TRBJ2-1; clone_size: -; d_call: TRBD2; v_call: TRBV30
cdr3_nt: TGCGCCAGCAGCCAGGCTAGCGGGTCGCCTGAGACCCAGTACTTC; cdr3_aa: CASSQASGSPETQYF; j_call: TRBJ2-5; clone_size: few; d_call: TRBD2; v_call: TRBV4-1
cdr3_nt: TGTGCCAGCAGCTCAATGACTAGCGGGATTTACGAGCAGTACTTC; cdr3_aa: CASSSMTSGIYEQYF; j_call: TRBJ2-7; clone_size: -; d_call: TRBD2; v_call: TRBV7-2
cdr3_nt: TGTGCCAGCAGTTCCTCGGACAGGGGGCTTGTTGAGCAGTTCTTC; cdr3_aa: CASSSSDRGLVEQFF; j_call: TRBJ2-1; clone_size: few; d_call: TRBD1; v_call: TRBV28
cdr3_nt: TGCAGCGTGGATACAGGGATTAGCACAGATACGCAGTATTTT; cdr3_aa: CSVDTGISTDTQYF; j_call: TRBJ2-3; clone_size: few; d_call: -; v_call: TRBV29-1
cdr3_nt: TGTGCCAGCAGCGAGGGGACAGGGAGCAATCAGCCCCAGCATTTT; cdr3_aa: CASSEGTGSNQPQHF; j_call: TRBJ1-5; clone_size: few; d_call: TRBD1; v_call: TRBV9
cdr3_nt: TGTGCCAGCAGTCAGCCGGGACAGGGTTTCGCTGGGGCCAACGTCCTGACTTTC; cdr3_aa: CASSQPGQGFAGANVLTF; j_call: TRBJ2-6; clone_size: few; d_call: TRBD1; v_call: TRBV6-1
cdr3_nt: TGTGCCAGCAGTTCGGACAGGGAAGACACAGATACGCAGTATTTT; cdr3_aa: CASSSDREDTDTQYF; j_call: TRBJ2-3; clone_size: many; d_call: TRBD1; v_call: TRBV27
cdr3_nt: TGTGCCAGCAGCTTCCCGACAGGGGCGGTGGATACGCAGTATTTT; cdr3_aa: CASSFPTGAVDTQYF; j_call: TRBJ2-3; clone_size: many; d_call: TRBD1; v_call: TRBV7-2
cdr3_nt: TGTGCCAGCAGCCAAGATGCCGGGAACTCCTACAATGAGCAGTTCTTC; cdr3_aa: CASSQDAGNSYNEQFF; j_call: TRBJ2-1; clone_size: many; d_call: -; v_call: TRBV3-1
cdr3_nt: TGTGCCAGCACCCAGACAGGGATTACAGATACGCAGTATTTT; cdr3_aa: CASTQTGITDTQYF; j_call: TRBJ2-3; clone_size: many; d_call: TRBD1; v_call: TRBV5-4
cdr3_nt: TGTGCCAGCAGCTTGGAACGCCTCTACAATGAGCAGTTCTTC; cdr3_aa: CASSLERLYNEQFF; j_call: TRBJ2-1; clone_size: many; d_call: -; v_call: TRBV11-3
cdr3_nt: TGTGCCAGCAGTACGGGACAGGGAGATAGCAATCAGCCCCAGCATTTT; cdr3_aa: CASSTGQGDSNQPQHF; j_call: TRBJ1-5; clone_size: many; d_call: TRBD1; v_call: TRBV2
cdr3_nt: TGTGCCAGCAGCTTCGGGAAGGTAACAGATACGCAGTATTTT; cdr3_aa: CASSFGKVTDTQYF; j_call: TRBJ2-3; clone_size: many; d_call: -; v_call: TRBV7-2
cdr3_nt: TGTGCCAGCAGCCAAGAACAGGTTGAAAAACTGTTTTTT; cdr3_aa: CASSQEQVEKLFF; j_call: TRBJ1-4; clone_size: -; d_call: -; v_call: TRBV4-2
cdr3_nt: TGCGCCAGCAGCCAGGGGACTAGCTCCAATGAGCAGTTCTTC; cdr3_aa: CASSQGTSSNEQFF; j_call: TRBJ2-1; clone_size: many; d_call: TRBD2; v_call: TRBV5-1
cdr3_nt: TGCGCCAGCAGCCAAGCCCCGGGAGGGGGGAGCGAGCAGTTCTTC; cdr3_aa: CASSQAPGGGSEQFF; j_call: TRBJ2-1; clone_size: -; d_call: TRBD2; v_call: TRBV4-1
cdr3_nt: TGTGCCAGCAGCCCCCCCCGGGCAGGGTACCGACACAATGAGCAGTTCTTC; cdr3_aa: CASSPPRAGYRHNEQFF; j_call: TRBJ2-1; clone_size: many; d_call: -; v_call: TRBV7-8
cdr3_nt: TGTGCCAGCAGTTTTCAGGGTTACAACACAGATACGCAGTATTTT; cdr3_aa: CASSFQGYNTDTQYF; j_call: TRBJ2-3; clone_size: few; d_call: -; v_call: TRBV12-3/TRBV12-4
cdr3_nt: TGTGCCAGCAGCTTGGGGGGACAGGAGGGTACTGAAGCTTTCTTT; cdr3_aa: CASSLGGQEGTEAFF; j_call: TRBJ1-1; clone_size: many; d_call: TRBD1; v_call: TRBV5-8
cdr3_nt: TGTGCCAGCAGCTTCTTGAGCACCGGGGAGCTGTTTTTT; cdr3_aa: CASSFLSTGELFF; j_call: TRBJ2-2; clone_size: few; d_call: -; v_call: TRBV7-2
cdr3_nt: TGCGCCAGCAGCTTGACGGAGAACACTGAAGCTTTCTTT; cdr3_aa: CASSLTENTEAFF; j_call: TRBJ1-1; clone_size: many; d_call: -; v_call: TRBV27
cdr3_nt: TGCAGCGGGGTTTGGGTCAACACTGAAGCTTTCTTT; cdr3_aa: CSGVWVNTEAFF; j_call: TRBJ1-1; clone_size: -; d_call: -; v_call: TRBV29-1
cdr3_nt: TGTGCCAGCAGTTCCACAGGGGGACGGGGACAGCCCCAGCATTTT; cdr3_aa: CASSSTGGRGQPQHF; j_call: TRBJ1-5; clone_size: many; d_call: TRBD1; v_call: TRBV28
cdr3_nt: TGTGCCAGCAGCGGGACAGGGAGCGGAATACAGACCCAGTACTTC; cdr3_aa: CASSGTGSGIQTQYF; j_call: TRBJ2-5; clone_size: many; d_call: TRBD1; v_call: TRBV2
cdr3_nt: TGCAGTGCTAGAGATCGGATAGCGGGAGACTACAATGAGCAGTTCTTC; cdr3_aa: CSARDRIAGDYNEQFF; j_call: TRBJ2-1; clone_size: -; d_call: TRBD2; v_call: TRBV20-1
cdr3_nt: TGTGCCAGCAGTGGACAGGTCAACGGTGCCGGGGAGCTGTTTTTT; cdr3_aa: CASSGQVNGAGELFF; j_call: TRBJ2-2; clone_size: many; d_call: -; v_call: TRBV6-1